The clone carrying this T cell receptor beta chain has only one observation. The CDR3 length is 17 residues. Germline CDR1 SGHRS, CDR2 YFSETQ. With 3 bases removed from V and 1 base from J, the gap between germline ends came to 18 bases. The data are from a study of blood T cell repertoires in COVID-19. Study-wide context: Sources were T cells, B-cell-depleted T cells, or PBMCs; the material itself was cDNA or gDNA.

The method was immunoSEQ multiplex PCR; TCRdb's version includes in-frame clones alone and lacks a portion of them. The sample includes around 60,000 clones, approximately 92% seen only once; the top ten take 4.6%. This clonotype was sampled from a man between 50 and 59 years old with active COVID-19. The J gene is TRBJ2-3, the V gene TRBV5-1; no clear D gene. Material for sequencing was peripheral blood. CDR3 region: CASSSLDTLPGTDTQYF. Here the CDR3 DNA reads TGCGCCAGCAGCTCGTTAGACACGCTACCTGGCACAGATACGCAGTATTTT.